This T cell receptor (beta chain) was sequenced during a study of blood T cell repertoires in COVID-19. Looking at the study overall: Acute and convalescent COVID-19 specimens originated in the United States, Italy and Spain. The cDNA or gDNA used as material had been derived from T cells, B-cell-depleted T cells, or PBMCs.

V trimming: 3 bases; J trimming: 3 bases; junction bases outside the gene matches: 18. The CDR3 is 18 amino acids. Germline assignment: CDR1 SQVTM and CDR2 ANQGSEA. Assay: immunoSEQ multiplex PCR; the TCRdb copy retains only in-frame clones and omits some. Here the sample spans some 130,000 clones, around nine tenths being singletons. The sample consisted of peripheral blood. This receptor was identified in a woman between 65 and 79 years old with COVID-19, enrolled during active disease. The chain recombines TRBV29-1 with TRBJ1-1; TRBD1 matches 8 bases. CDR3 residues: CSVESLYMDRVRDTEAFF. The CDR3 DNA is TGCAGCGTTGAGTCCCTTTATATGGACAGGGTTAGGGACACTGAAGCTTTCTTT.